These 20 T cell receptor beta chains originate from one sample sequenced in a study of early T cells in non-severe SARS-CoV-2 infection. One entry per CDR3 protein results from TCRdb running MiXCR on the 5' RACE reads. The sample yields 70,000 to 75,000 distinct CDR3 sequences, around 13% seen once. The sample was whole blood. The receptors derive from an adult who was a healthcare worker with PCR-confirmed SARS-CoV-2 infection or an uninfected control (not recorded which).

The chain uses TRBV12-3 or TRBV12-4 and TRBJ2-3, with 9 bases fitting TRBD1. The J segment lost 0 bases and the V segment lost 4 bases, leaving 5 bases of the junction unmatched. The CDR3 is made up of 16 amino acids. In DNA form, the CDR3 reads TGTGCCAGCAGTTATAACAGGGGGCGAAGCACAGATACGCAGTATTTT. Its protein product is CASSYNRGRSTDTQYF.

This clonotype was found many times. J is TRBJ1-5 and V is TRBV12-5, with D possibly being TRBD1 (6 bases). V dropped 5 bases and J dropped 3 bases, with 14 bases sitting between them. This CDR3 contains 15 residues. The germline V gene encodes CDR1 LGHNT and CDR2 FRNRAP. This chain's CDR3 is CASGPPGALNQPQHF. The CDR3 bases are TGTGCTAGTGGTCCCCCGGGGGCGCTCAATCAGCCCCAGCATTTT.

This clonotype was seen a few times. V usage is TRBV20-1 and J usage is TRBJ2-3; 7 positions agree with TRBD2. The V segment lost 5 bases and the J segment 3 bases; nucleotides outside the gene matches: 14. The CDR3 has 16 residues. Germline-derived CDR1 and CDR2 are DFQATT and SNEGSKA (reference sequence). The CDR3 loop reads CSAERASGVGTDTQYF. Written as DNA, the CDR3 is TGCAGTGCTGAGCGGGCTAGCGGAGTGGGGACAGATACGCAGTATTTT.

This clonotype was observed a handful of times. The rearrangement uses TRBV4-1 and TRBJ2-5, with no clear D. In germline, CDR1 is MGHRA, CDR2 YSYEKL. Trimming left V 3 bases short and J 3 bases short, with 17 bases between. The CDR3 is 16 amino acids. CDR3 in amino acids: CASSHPKGGLEETQYF. The DNA for the CDR3 is TGCGCCAGCAGCCACCCAAAGGGTGGTTTAGAAGAGACCCAGTACTTC.

In its sample, this clonotype was seen many times. The chain joins TRBV28 to TRBJ2-1; the D is unclear. From germline, CDR1 is MDHEN and CDR2 SYDVKM. Trimming pared 4 bases from V and 4 bases from J, leaving 2 bases between. This CDR3 spans 11 amino acids. Here the CDR3 DNA reads TGTGCCAGCAGTTGGTACAATGAGCAGTTCTTC. Protein product: CASSWYNEQFF.

This clonotype was detected a few times. Here the CDR3 reads CASSPPRGRGYTEAFF. The CDR3 nucleotides are TGTGCCAGCAGCCCCCCGCGAGGTAGGGGCTACACTGAAGCTTTCTTT. The chain links TRBV7-9 to TRBJ1-1, with D perhaps matching TRBD1 (5 bases). The CDR3 runs 16 residues. The V end was cut by 5 bases, the J end by 3 bases, with 19 bases between. Germline loops: CDR1 SEHNR, CDR2 FQNEAQ (reference sequence).

This clonotype appeared a few times. This rearrangement joins TRBV20-1 to TRBJ2-5; weak D call: TRBD2 (5 bases). Trimming removed 5 bases from V and 4 bases from J, with 14 bases in between. The CDR3 covers 13 residues. The germline V gene has CDR1 DFQATT and CDR2 SNEGSKA (reference sequence). CDR3 nucleotide sequence: TGCAGTGCTTCTTTATTAGGAGGAGAGACCCAGTACTTC. Its translation is CSASLLGGETQYF.

The chain employs TRBV28 and TRBJ2-7; no clear D gene. Germline V lookup: CDR1 MDHEN, CDR2 SYDVKM. Trimming pared 4 bases from V and 6 bases from J, leaving 10 bases between. The CDR3 runs to 12 residues. CDR3 bases: TGTGCCAGCAGTTCATCAGTCCGCGAGCAGTACTTC. Translation gives CASSSSVREQYF. The variable domain in full, completed from reference TRBV28 and TRBJ2-7, reads DVKVTQSSRYLVKRTGEKVFLECVQDMDHENMFWYRQDPGLGLRLIYFSYDVKMKEKGDIPEGYSVSREKKERFSLILESASTNQTSMYLCASSSSVREQYFGPGTRLTVT.

This clonotype showed up many times. V and J are TRBV20-1 and TRBJ2-7; D remains ambiguous. This CDR3 has 13 amino acids. The ends were cut back, 5 bases at V and 2 bases at J, with 13 bases in the middle. Looked up from germline, CDR1 is DFQATT and CDR2 is SNEGSKA (reference sequence). The CDR3 nucleotides read TGCAGTGCTCCGTACTCTGAACCCTACGAGCAGTACTTC. The encoded protein is CSAPYSEPYEQYF.

The rearrangement links TRBV28 to TRBJ1-2; D possibly corresponds to TRBD1 (6 bases). This CDR3 contains 13 residues. V dropped 10 bases and J dropped 5 bases, with 17 bases sitting between them. Germline assignment: CDR1 MDHEN and CDR2 SYDVKM. The CDR3 nucleotides are TGTGCCACCGATAACAGGGCTAGTTATGGCTACACCTTC. Amino acids: CATDNRASYGYTF.

The CDR3 nucleotides read TGTGCCAGCAGTTTTGCCCTGCTCTATGGCTACACCTTC. The encoded protein is CASSFALLYGYTF. The rearrangement joins TRBV12-3 or TRBV12-4 to TRBJ1-2, with D hard to call. This CDR3 is 13 amino acids long. V shed 3 bases and J shed 4 bases, with 9 bases lying between them.

Here the CDR3 reads CASSRGGWAEDEDSPLHF. The CDR3 DNA is TGTGCCAGCAGCCGAGGAGGGTGGGCGGAGGATGAGGATTCACCCCTCCACTTT. V is TRBV28 and J is TRBJ1-6, with D hard to call. CDR3 length: 18 residues. The germline V gene encodes CDR1 MDHEN and CDR2 SYDVKM. V lost 6 bases, J lost 8 bases, and 26 bases lay in between.

This clonotype was seen more than once but under ten times. The rearrangement links TRBV28 to TRBJ2-5, with 9 bases matching TRBD2. With 4 bases clipped from V and 2 bases from J, the junction kept 5 bases outside the gene matches. Germline CDR1 reads MDHEN; CDR2 reads SYDVKM. The CDR3 runs to 15 residues. CDR3 in amino acids: CASSSPGLAQETQYF. In DNA form, the CDR3 reads TGTGCCAGCAGTTCTCCGGGACTAGCACAAGAGACCCAGTACTTC. Combining the CDR3 with reference TRBV28 and TRBJ2-5 gives the whole variable domain DVKVTQSSRYLVKRTGEKVFLECVQDMDHENMFWYRQDPGLGLRLIYFSYDVKMKEKGDIPEGYSVSREKKERFSLILESASTNQTSMYLCASSSPGLAQETQYFGPGTRLLVL.

V is TRBV7-2 and J is TRBJ2-1, with D tentatively TRBD2 (6 bases). V lost 3 bases to trimming and J lost 0 bases, with 15 bases between them. CDR1 is SGHTA and CDR2 is FQGNSA in the germline V gene. The CDR3 runs to 17 residues. As DNA, the CDR3 is TGTGCCAGCAGCTTCAGGATCTCTAGCGTCTCCTACAATGAGCAGTTCTTC. Its protein is CASSFRISSVSYNEQFF. The variable domain in full, completed from reference TRBV7-2 and TRBJ2-1, reads GAGVSQSPSNKVTEKGKDVELRCDPISGHTALYWYRQSLGQGLEFLIYFQGNSAPDKSGLPSDRFSAERTGGSVSTLTIQRTQQEDSAVYLCASSFRISSVSYNEQFFGPGTRLTVL.

At least ten counts were recorded for this clonotype. The chain carries TRBV28 and TRBJ2-5, with no clear D. The germline V gene has CDR1 MDHEN and CDR2 SYDVKM. The CDR3 loop spans 11 amino acids. V was cut by 6 bases and J by 0 bases, with 2 bases left in between. CDR3 residues: CASRYQETQYF. The CDR3 coding sequence is TGTGCCAGCAGGTACCAAGAGACCCAGTACTTC.

This chain connects TRBV19 to TRBJ2-5; D gene ambiguous. Germline CDR1 is LNHDA and CDR2 is SQIVND (reference sequence). The CDR3 is 13 residues long. Trimming left V 3 bases short and J 2 bases short, with 7 bases between. The CDR3, as DNA: TGTGCCAGTAGTATCAACTGGCAAGAGACCCAGTACTTC. It encodes CASSINWQETQYF.

This clonotype occurred a few times. This chain uses TRBV5-4 with TRBJ2-5; either TRBD1 or TRBD2 may fit D (5 bases each). V was shortened by 4 bases and J by 5 bases, with 18 bases between the two germline ends. From germline, CDR1 is SGHNT and CDR2 YYREEE (reference sequence). This CDR3 region has 15 residues. CDR3 sequence reads: CASSQDSPRGETQYF. The CDR3, as DNA: TGTGCCAGCAGCCAAGACAGCCCTAGAGGGGAGACCCAGTACTTC.

This clonotype was recorded a few times. The V gene is TRBV4-1, the J gene TRBJ1-2; D is unclear. The CDR3 loop spans 14 amino acids. Germline V gene lookup returns CDR1 MGHRA and CDR2 YSYEKL. Trimming removed 1 base from V and 5 bases from J, with 11 bases in between. CDR3 region: CASSQGRQTYGYTF. CDR3 sequence (DNA): TGCGCCAGCAGCCAAGGTAGGCAGACATATGGCTACACCTTC.

This clonotype has just a few counts. This chain joins TRBV29-1 and TRBJ2-7; D might be TRBD1 (6 bases). The CDR3 contains 13 residues. V was pared by 6 bases and J by 3 bases, with 15 bases between. Germline lookup yields CDR1 SQVTM and CDR2 ANQGSEA. Here the CDR3 reads CSVRGQTVYEQYF. The CDR3 DNA follows: TGCAGCGTCCGAGGACAGACTGTCTACGAGCAGTACTTC.

A few counts support this clonotype. The chain links TRBV4-2 to TRBJ2-1; 7 bases align to TRBD2. In germline, CDR1 is LGHNA, CDR2 YNFKEQ. J was trimmed by 4 bases and V by 1 base; bases with no gene match: 13. The CDR3 is 18 amino acids. The CDR3: CASSQVGRGAGEYNEQFF. In nucleotides, the CDR3 is TGTGCCAGCAGCCAAGTGGGACGTGGGGCGGGGGAATACAATGAGCAGTTCTTC.